This T cell receptor beta chain was retrieved from a study of glioma-infiltrating T cells. Regarding the study as a whole: Non-neoplastic patients had below-expected tissue-blood divergence, while all gliomas exceeded expectation. CDR3 overlap between tissue and blood was very small.

Concerning this clonotype itself: What it binds is unknown.

Using RNA template, CDR3s of TCR alpha and beta were amplified with iRepertoire arm-PCR. From the multiplex PCR reads, TCRdb called clonotypes with MiXCR, one entry per CDR3 protein. Of approximately 120,000 distinct CDR3 sequences in the sample, more than 20% were seen once. The sequence came from a human donor with low-grade glioma or glioblastoma, undergoing nonglioma brain surgery, or in good health (not recorded which). Material: glioma tissue, nonneoplastic brain tissue, or PBMCs (not recorded which).

CDR3 in DNA: TGCGCCAGCAGCCAAGACCCAGCGGGAGATGAGCAGTACTTC. Protein: CASSQDPAGDEQYF. The rearrangement links TRBV4-1 to TRBJ2-7; 8 bases map to TRBD2. V was clipped by 0 bases and J by 7 bases; unmatched bases: 5. Looked up from germline, CDR1 is MGHRA and CDR2 is YSYEKL. The CDR3 is 14 residues long.